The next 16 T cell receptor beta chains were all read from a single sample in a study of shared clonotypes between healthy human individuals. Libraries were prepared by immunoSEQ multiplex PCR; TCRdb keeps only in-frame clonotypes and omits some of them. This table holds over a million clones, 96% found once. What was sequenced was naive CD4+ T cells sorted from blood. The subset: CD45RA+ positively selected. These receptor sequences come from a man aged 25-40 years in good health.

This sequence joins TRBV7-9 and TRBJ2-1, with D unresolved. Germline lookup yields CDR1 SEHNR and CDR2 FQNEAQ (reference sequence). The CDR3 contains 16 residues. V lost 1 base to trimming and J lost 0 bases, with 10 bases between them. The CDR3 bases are TGTGCCAGCAGCTTAGGATGGGGTGGCTCCTACAATGAGCAGTTCTTC. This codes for CASSLGWGGSYNEQFF.

The CDR3 protein is CASSPRPSGRGNEQFF. CDR3 DNA sequence: TGTGCCAGCTCACCACGCCCTAGCGGGAGAGGCAATGAGCAGTTCTTC. The chain couples TRBV18 to TRBJ2-1, with 10 bases fitting TRBD2. This CDR3 spans 16 amino acids. In germline, CDR1 is KGHSH, CDR2 LQKENI. V was clipped by 1 base and J by 6 bases; unmatched bases: 6.

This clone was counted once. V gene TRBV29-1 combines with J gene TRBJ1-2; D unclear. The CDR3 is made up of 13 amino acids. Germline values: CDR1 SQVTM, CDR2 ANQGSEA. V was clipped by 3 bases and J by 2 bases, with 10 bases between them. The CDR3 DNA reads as TGCAGCGTTGAGGGCCAGAGGAACTATGGCTACACCTTC. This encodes CSVEGQRNYGYTF.

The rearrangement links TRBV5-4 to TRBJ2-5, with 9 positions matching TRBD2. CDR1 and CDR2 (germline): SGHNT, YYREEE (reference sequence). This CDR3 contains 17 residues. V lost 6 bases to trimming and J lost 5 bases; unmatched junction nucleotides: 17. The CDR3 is CASKGASGTSAGETQYF. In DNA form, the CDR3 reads TGTGCCAGCAAAGGGGCTAGCGGGACCTCTGCTGGGGAGACCCAGTACTTC.

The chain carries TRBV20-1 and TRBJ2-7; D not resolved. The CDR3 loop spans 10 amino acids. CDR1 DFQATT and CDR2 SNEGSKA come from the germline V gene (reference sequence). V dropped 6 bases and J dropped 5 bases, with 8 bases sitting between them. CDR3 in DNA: TGCAGTGCCCTCGGAAACGAGCAGTACTTC. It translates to CSALGNEQYF.

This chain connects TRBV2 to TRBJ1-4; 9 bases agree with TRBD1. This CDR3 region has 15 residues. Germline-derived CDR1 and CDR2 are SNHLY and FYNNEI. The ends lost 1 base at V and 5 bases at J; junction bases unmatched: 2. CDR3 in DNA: TGTGCCAGCAGTGAAGGGGGGACAGGGAATGAAAAACTGTTTTTT. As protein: CASSEGGTGNEKLFF. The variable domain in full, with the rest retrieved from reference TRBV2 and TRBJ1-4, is EPEVTQTPSHQVTQMGQEVILRCVPISNHLYFYWYRQILGQKVEFLVSFYNNEISEKSEIFDDQFSVERPDGSNFTLKIRSTKLEDSAMYFCASSEGGTGNEKLFFGSGTQLSVL.

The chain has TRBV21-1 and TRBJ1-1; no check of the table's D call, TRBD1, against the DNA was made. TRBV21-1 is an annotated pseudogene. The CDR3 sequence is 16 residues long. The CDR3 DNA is TGTGCCAGCAGCTGGGGACAGGGAAAAAAGAACACTGAAGCTTTCTTT. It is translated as CASSWGQGKKNTEAFF.

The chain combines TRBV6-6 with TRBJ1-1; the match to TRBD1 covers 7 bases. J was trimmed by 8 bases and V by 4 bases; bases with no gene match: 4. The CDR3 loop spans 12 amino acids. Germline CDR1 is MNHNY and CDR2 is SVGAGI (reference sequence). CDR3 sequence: CASSFPDREAFF. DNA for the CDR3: TGTGCCAGCAGTTTCCCGGACAGGGAAGCTTTCTTT.

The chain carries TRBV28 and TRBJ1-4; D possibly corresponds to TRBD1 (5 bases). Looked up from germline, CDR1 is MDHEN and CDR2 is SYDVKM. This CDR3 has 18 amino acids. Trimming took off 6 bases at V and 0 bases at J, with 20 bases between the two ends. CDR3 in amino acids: CASRKNRRGSATNEKLFF. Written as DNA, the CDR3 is TGTGCCAGCAGGAAAAACAGGAGGGGATCTGCAACTAATGAAAAACTGTTTTTT. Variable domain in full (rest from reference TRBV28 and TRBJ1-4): DVKVTQSSRYLVKRTGEKVFLECVQDMDHENMFWYRQDPGLGLRLIYFSYDVKMKEKGDIPEGYSVSREKKERFSLILESASTNQTSMYLCASRKNRRGSATNEKLFFGSGTQLSVL.

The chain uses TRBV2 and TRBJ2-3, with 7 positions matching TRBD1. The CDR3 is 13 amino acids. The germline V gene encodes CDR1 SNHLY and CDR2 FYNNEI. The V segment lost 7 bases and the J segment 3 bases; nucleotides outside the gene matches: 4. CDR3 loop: CASNPGGTDTQYF. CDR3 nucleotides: TGTGCCAGCAATCCAGGGGGAACAGATACGCAGTATTTT.

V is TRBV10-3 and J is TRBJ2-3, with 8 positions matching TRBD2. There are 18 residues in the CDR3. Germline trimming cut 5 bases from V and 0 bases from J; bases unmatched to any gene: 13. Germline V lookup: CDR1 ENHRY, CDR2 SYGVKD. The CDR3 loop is CAISLGSGRDSSTDTQYF. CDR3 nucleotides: TGTGCCATCAGTTTAGGCAGCGGGAGAGATTCGAGCACAGATACGCAGTATTTT.

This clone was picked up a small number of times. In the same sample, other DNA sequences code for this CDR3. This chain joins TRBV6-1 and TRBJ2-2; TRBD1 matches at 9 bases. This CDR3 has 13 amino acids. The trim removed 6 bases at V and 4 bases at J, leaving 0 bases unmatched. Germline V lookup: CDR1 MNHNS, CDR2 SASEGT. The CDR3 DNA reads TGTGCCAGCAGGGACAGGGGCACCGGGGAGCTGTTTTTT. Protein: CASRDRGTGELFF.

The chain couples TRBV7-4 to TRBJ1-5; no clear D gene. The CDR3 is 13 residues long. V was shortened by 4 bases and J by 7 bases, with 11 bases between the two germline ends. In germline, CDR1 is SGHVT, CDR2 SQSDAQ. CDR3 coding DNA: TGTGCCAGCAGCTCGTTAATACAGCAGCCCCAGCATTTT. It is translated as CASSSLIQQPQHF.

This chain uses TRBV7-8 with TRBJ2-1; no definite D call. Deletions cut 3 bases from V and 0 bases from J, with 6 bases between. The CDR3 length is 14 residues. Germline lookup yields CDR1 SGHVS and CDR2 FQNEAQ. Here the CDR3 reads CASSFVSSYNEQFF. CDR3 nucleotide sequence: TGTGCCAGCAGCTTCGTATCCTCCTACAATGAGCAGTTCTTC.

The CDR3 DNA follows: TGCGCCAGCAGCTCTTCACAGGGGGGCTACGAGCAGTACTTC. It yields the protein CASSSSQGGYEQYF. The chain couples TRBV5-1 to TRBJ2-7, with 8 positions matching TRBD1. With 3 bases clipped from V and 3 bases from J, the junction kept 5 bases outside the gene matches. The germline V gene encodes CDR1 SGHRS and CDR2 YFSETQ. The CDR3 totals 14 residues. Looking up the rest from reference TRBV5-1 and TRBJ2-7 gives the full variable domain: KAGVTQTPRYLIKTRGQQVTLSCSPISGHRSVSWYQQTPGQGLQFLFEYFSETQRNKGNFPGRFSGRQFSNSRSEMNVSTLELGDSALYLCASSSSQGGYEQYFGPGTRLTVT.

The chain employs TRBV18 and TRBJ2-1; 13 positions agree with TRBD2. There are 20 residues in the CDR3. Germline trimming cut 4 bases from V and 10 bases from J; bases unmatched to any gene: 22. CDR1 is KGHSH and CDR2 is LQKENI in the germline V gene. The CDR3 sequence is CASSHRFGLAGVGGSAEQFF. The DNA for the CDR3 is TGTGCCAGCTCACACAGGTTTGGACTAGCGGGAGTGGGGGGATCCGCCGAGCAGTTCTTC.